Listed below are T cell receptor beta chains from one sample, sequenced in a study of CD8+ T cells in alopecia areata. Profiled with immunoSEQ multiplex PCR; TCRdb holds only in-frame clones, not every one. Among some 200,000 clones listed, 58% were seen once. Here the sequenced sample was CD4+ T cells sorted from blood, taken at week 24, from a patient treated with tofacitinib. These receptors all stem from a human donor with alopecia areata. Each CDR3 is given with its conserved first and last residue. The order of the fields is D gene, V gene, J gene, clone size, CDR3 DNA, CDR3 protein. A D gene is named only where the DNA matches it firmly. The listing skips clone size in some rows; elsewhere it reads once, few, many or a size class.

D: NA; V: TRBV11-2; J: TRBJ2-7; size: few; DNA: TGTGCCAGCACCCCGGACAGATACGAGCAGTACTTC; CDR3: CASTPDRYEQYF
D: NA; V: TRBV4-3; J: TRBJ1-2; size: few; DNA: TGCGCCAGCAGCCCCGAGCAGCTTTGGGGCTACACCTTC; CDR3: CASSPEQLWGYTF
D: TRBD2; V: TRBV12-5; J: TRBJ2-4; size: NA; DNA: TGTGCTAGTGGTTTCGGGACTAGCGGGGCCCAAAACATTCAGTACTTC; CDR3: CASGFGTSGAQNIQYF
D: NA; V: TRBV9; J: TRBJ1-6; size: NA; DNA: TGTGCCAGCAGCCAAGGTCCTGCTTCACCCCTCCACTTT; CDR3: CASSQGPASPLHF
D: NA; V: TRBV1; J: TRBJ1-1; size: NA; DNA: TGCACCAGCAGCCCTAGGACGGTGAACACTGAAGCTTTCTTT; CDR3: CTSSPRTVNTEAFF
D: TRBD2; V: TRBV25-1; J: TRBJ2-7; size: NA; DNA: TGTGCCAGCAGCGGGGGGGCCCGCCGCGAGCAGTACTTC; CDR3: CASSGGARREQYF
D: TRBD1; V: TRBV5-1; J: TRBJ2-3; size: NA; DNA: TGCGCCAGCAGCTGGCGGCCAGGGGGTGAGGTAACAGATACGCAGTATTTT; CDR3: CASSWRPGGEVTDTQYF
D: TRBD1; V: TRBV6-1; J: TRBJ1-2; size: NA; DNA: TGTGCCAGCAGTACAGGCGGACAGGACTATGGCTACACCTTC; CDR3: CASSTGGQDYGYTF
D: TRBD2; V: TRBV7-2; J: TRBJ2-1; size: NA; DNA: TGTGCCAGCAGGATTAGCGGGGGGTCCGATGAGCAGTTCTTC; CDR3: CASRISGGSDEQFF
D: NA; V: TRBV18; J: TRBJ2-5; size: NA; DNA: TGTGCCAGCTCCCCGCAAGAGACCCAGTACTTC; CDR3: CASSPQETQYF
D: NA; V: TRBV6-6; J: TRBJ1-5; size: NA; DNA: TGTGCCAGCAGTCGCGGGGGACATCTCGGCAATCAGCCCCAGCATTTT; CDR3: CASSRGGHLGNQPQHF
D: TRBD2; V: TRBV18; J: TRBJ2-3; size: NA; DNA: TGTGCCAGCTCACCGGGACTAGCGGTTGACGGGGAAGATACGCAGTATTTT; CDR3: CASSPGLAVDGEDTQYF
D: NA; V: TRBV30; J: TRBJ1-1; size: NA; DNA: TGTGCCTGGAGGGCGGCGAACACTGAAGCTTTCTTT; CDR3: CAWRAANTEAFF
D: TRBD2; V: TRBV6-6; J: TRBJ2-1; size: few; DNA: TGTGCCAGCAGGTCACCCGGGACTAGCGACAATGAGCAGTTCTTC; CDR3: CASRSPGTSDNEQFF
D: TRBD1; V: TRBV4-3; J: TRBJ2-1; size: NA; DNA: TGCGCCAGCAGCGGGGACAGGGACAATGAGCAGTTCTTC; CDR3: CASSGDRDNEQFF
D: NA; V: TRBV2; J: TRBJ2-7; size: NA; DNA: TGTGCCAGCAGACCTGGGGGCCACGAGCAGTACTTC; CDR3: CASRPGGHEQYF
D: TRBD1; V: TRBV25-1; J: TRBJ2-7; size: NA; DNA: TGTGCCAGCAGTGCCAGGGACAGATACTACGAGCAGTACTTC; CDR3: CASSARDRYYEQYF
D: NA; V: TRBV25-1; J: TRBJ1-2; size: few; DNA: TGTGCCAGACCGACGGGTCCATATGGCTACACCTTC; CDR3: CARPTGPYGYTF
D: NA; V: TRBV4-2; J: TRBJ1-5; size: NA; DNA: TGTGCCAGCAGCGAATCCGGGGGGAATAGCAATCAGCCCCAGCATTTT; CDR3: CASSESGGNSNQPQHF
D: NA; V: TRBV9; J: TRBJ2-7; size: NA; DNA: TGTGCCAGCAGCGTAGCTCGCGGGCTCCGGGACTCCGACTACGAGCAGTACTTC; CDR3: CASSVARGLRDSDYEQYF
D: NA; V: TRBV6-4; J: TRBJ1-1; size: NA; DNA: TGTGCCAGCAGTGTCAGTTGGGGCACTGAAGCTTTCTTT; CDR3: CASSVSWGTEAFF
D: NA; V: TRBV7-9; J: TRBJ2-1; size: NA; DNA: TGTGCCAGCAGTTTAGTCGGGAGCTCCTACAATGAGCAGTTCTTC; CDR3: CASSLVGSSYNEQFF
D: NA; V: TRBV11-2; J: TRBJ2-3; size: NA; DNA: TGTGCCAGCAGCTATGGGACTGCGGGGCCGGGCGCGCAGTATTTT; CDR3: CASSYGTAGPGAQYF
D: TRBD2; V: TRBV5-1; J: TRBJ2-3; size: few; DNA: TGCGCCAGCAGCTGGCAACCTAGCGGGGAAACAGATACGCAGTATTTT; CDR3: CASSWQPSGETDTQYF
D: TRBD2; V: TRBV5-1; J: TRBJ2-2; size: NA; DNA: TGCGCCAGCAGATCCGGGACTAGCGGGGCGGACACCGGGGAGCTGTTTTTT; CDR3: CASRSGTSGADTGELFF
D: NA; V: TRBV7-2; J: TRBJ2-6; size: few; DNA: TGTGCCAGTCCCTCCCGGGGAGGGGGCTTTGGGGCCAACGTCCTGACTTTC; CDR3: CASPSRGGGFGANVLTF
D: TRBD1; V: TRBV10-3; J: TRBJ1-2; size: NA; DNA: TGTGCCACCGGACAGGGGGCGAGCTATGGCTACACCTTC; CDR3: CATGQGASYGYTF
D: NA; V: TRBV5-4; J: TRBJ2-1; size: NA; DNA: TGTGCCAGCAGCTTCTTAGCGAATGAGCAGTTCTTC; CDR3: CASSFLANEQFF
D: TRBD2; V: TRBV30; J: TRBJ2-5; size: NA; DNA: TGTGCCTGGAGTGAGTCTAGCGGGAAGACCCAGTACTTC; CDR3: CAWSESSGKTQYF